This T cell receptor (beta chain) originates from a study of patients and donors after allogeneic stem cell transplantation. Via MiXCR, TCRdb re-called the RT-PCR reads, giving one row per CDR3 protein. The sample lists some 880,000 distinct CDR3 sequences, 15% to 20% occurring once. The CDR3 sequence is 17 residues long. V shed 1 base and J 8 bases; nucleotides not matched to a gene: 14. Germline CDR1 LGHNA, CDR2 YSLEER. The sequence came from a human donor who was either an allogeneic HSCT recipient or a stem cell or donor lymphocyte infusion donor (not recorded which). It is not recorded whose cells these are; they may come from a transplant donor. V and J are TRBV4-3 and TRBJ1-2; TRBD1 agrees at 9 bases. Sequenced sample: blood, either unsorted or a sorted T cell fraction (not recorded which). The CDR3 spells CASSQGGTGSRSVGYTF. Written as DNA, the CDR3 is TGCGCCAGCAGCCAAGGCGGGACAGGGAGCAGAAGTGTGGGCTACACCTTC.